This T cell receptor beta chain was identified in a study of shared clonotypes between healthy human individuals. Assay: immunoSEQ multiplex PCR; the TCRdb copy retains only in-frame clones and omits some. The profile shows hundreds of thousands of clones, about two thirds of them singletons. The CDR3 runs 14 residues. The germline V gene has CDR1 SEHNR and CDR2 FQNEAQ (reference sequence). V dropped 0 bases and J dropped 2 bases, with 7 bases sitting between them. Investigators divided CD4+ cells into CD45RA+ naive and CD45RA-negative memory subsets. This clone showed up many times. Within the sample, other DNA sequences also encode this same CDR3.

Sequencing was performed on memory CD4+ T cells sorted from blood. The subset was: CD45RA-negative fraction. This rearrangement joins TRBV7-9 to TRBJ2-5; weak D call: TRBD1 (6 bases). The TCR originated in a woman aged 25 to 45 in good health. CDR3 coding DNA: TGTGCCAGCAGCTTAGCGCAGGGGCAAGAGACCCAGTACTTC. This translates into CASSLAQGQETQYF.